A single T cell receptor beta chain is shown here with its context. The antigen remains unidentified. This specimen comes from a study of cytomegalovirus exposure and HLA in healthy donors. 13 Jbeta primers and 60 Vbeta primers were used for the PCR. TCRdb's copy holds only in-frame clones and misses some; the assay was immunoSEQ multiplex PCR. The table has 200,000 or so clones, over 60% seen once; the top ten hold over 2%. V trimming: 2 bases; J trimming: 0 bases; junction bases outside the gene matches: 8. The CDR3 length is 17 residues. In germline, CDR1 is KGHSH, CDR2 LQKENI. Study-wide results and caveats: Upon later analysis, HLA-associated TCR beta chains proved more clonally expanded than other, equally common chains.

The gene calls are TRBV18 and TRBJ2-3, with 7 bases fitting TRBD2. The source material was PBMCs. The sequence came from a young woman in good health and CMV-seropositive. CDR3 protein: CASSPRRLAASTDTQYF. In DNA, the CDR3 is TGTGCCAGCTCACCAAGGCGGCTAGCGGCTAGCACAGATACGCAGTATTTT.